The 29 T cell receptor beta chains below come from one sample, sequenced in a study of blood T cell repertoires in COVID-19. Clones were sequenced by immunoSEQ multiplex PCR, and TCRdb holds only the in-frame ones, with some missing. Here the sample spans some 140,000 clones, roughly 83% being singletons. What was sequenced was PBMCs or T cells enriched from blood (not recorded which). The receptors were sampled from a man aged 35-49 years with acute COVID-19.

This clone was observed a single time. The CDR3 loop reads CASSSPHPGSIQETQYF. CDR3 nucleotide sequence: TGTGCCAGCAGCTCCCCCCATCCGGGTTCTATACAAGAGACCCAGTACTTC. This chain links TRBV5-5 with TRBJ2-5; D is uncertain. The CDR3 totals 17 residues. CDR1 is SGHKS, CDR2 YYEKEE, per germline (reference sequence). Trimming shortened V by 3 bases and J by 2 bases, and 20 bases separated the two germline ends.

The rearrangement links TRBV9 to TRBJ1-4; D gene unclear. This CDR3 comprises 14 residues. Per germline, CDR1 SGDLS and CDR2 YYNGEE. Trimming removed 4 bases from V and 6 bases from J, with 13 bases in between. The CDR3, as DNA: TGTGCCAGCAGCTACAGTACGGCCGATGAAAAACTGTTTTTT. Protein product: CASSYSTADEKLFF.

The chain combines TRBV5-1 with TRBJ1-6, with TRBD1 matching 9 bases. There are 14 residues in the CDR3. V lost 4 bases, J lost 6 bases, and 2 bases stayed unmatched. CDR1 is SGHRS and CDR2 is YFSETQ in the germline V gene. CDR3 sequence reads: CASSQGQGNSPLHF. The CDR3 DNA sequence: TGCGCCAGCAGCCAGGGACAGGGTAATTCACCCCTCCACTTT.

This clone turned up a few times. This chain links TRBV5-1 with TRBJ2-7; 7 bases line up with TRBD2. The CDR3 is made up of 15 amino acids. V trimming: 4 bases; J trimming: 6 bases; junction bases outside the gene matches: 13. Germline-derived CDR1 and CDR2 are SGHRS and YFSETQ. This CDR3 reads CASSTIGDYPSEQYF. For the CDR3, the DNA is TGCGCCAGCAGCACGATTGGGGACTACCCTTCCGAGCAGTACTTC.

The V gene is TRBV9, the J gene TRBJ2-1; TRBD2 matches at 14 bases. This CDR3 has 15 residues. Germline V gene sequence: CDR1 SGDLS, CDR2 YYNGEE. Trimming removed 0 bases from V and 9 bases from J; junction bases left unmatched: 2. In DNA form, the CDR3 reads TGTGCCAGCAGCGTAGGACTAGCGGGGGGGATTGAGCAGTTCTTC. As protein: CASSVGLAGGIEQFF. Looking up the rest from reference TRBV9 and TRBJ2-1 gives the full variable domain: DSGVTQTPKHLITATGQRVTLRCSPRSGDLSVYWYQQSLDQGLQFLIQYYNGEERAKGNILERFSAQQFPDLHSELNLSSLELGDSALYFCASSVGLAGGIEQFFGPGTRLTVL.

This clone was observed a single time. V and J are TRBV5-1 and TRBJ1-1, with 9 bases fitting TRBD1. CDR3 length equals 16 residues. With 4 bases clipped from V and 1 base from J, the junction kept 8 bases outside the gene matches. The germline CDR1 and CDR2 sequences are SGHRS and YFSETQ. The CDR3 nucleotides read TGCGCCAGCAGCCCTACGGGACAGGGATCGAACACTGAAGCTTTCTTT. Protein product: CASSPTGQGSNTEAFF.

This chain links TRBV29-1 with TRBJ2-5, with D possibly being TRBD2 (7 bases). Trimming shortened V by 7 bases and J by 0 bases, and 15 bases separated the two germline ends. This CDR3 spans 14 amino acids. Germline loops: CDR1 SQVTM, CDR2 ANQGSEA. The CDR3 spells CSAKGGTYQETQYF. Here the CDR3 DNA reads TGCAGCGCGAAGGGGGGGACGTACCAAGAGACCCAGTACTTC.

This clone was found once. V gene TRBV12-3 or TRBV12-4 combines with J gene TRBJ1-1, with D possibly matching TRBD1 (6 bases). The CDR3 is 13 amino acids. Trimming left V 1 base short and J 11 bases short, with 14 bases between. Written as DNA, the CDR3 is TGTGCCAGCAGTTTAGGACAGGTGAGGACGGCTTTCTTT. It codes for CASSLGQVRTAFF.

CDR3 nucleotides: TGTGCCAGTAGTAAATCCGCGCGTCAGGGGGAGCAGTACTTC. It codes for CASSKSARQGEQYF. The chain links TRBV19 to TRBJ2-7, with D possibly matching TRBD1 (6 bases). Germline-derived CDR1 and CDR2 are LNHDA and SQIVND (reference sequence). CDR3 length equals 14 residues. V dropped 4 bases and J dropped 7 bases, with 17 bases sitting between them.

This chain links TRBV7-2 with TRBJ1-1; D gene uncertain. Germline V gives CDR1 SGHTA, CDR2 FQGNSA. This CDR3 comprises 14 residues. V gave up 6 bases and J gave up 5 bases, with 16 bases separating them. The CDR3 reads CASSPDGEVTEAFF. The CDR3 DNA reads as TGTGCCAGCAGTCCAGATGGGGAGGTGACTGAAGCTTTCTTT.

The genes are TRBV5-5 and TRBJ1-2; weak D call: TRBD1 (5 bases). The V end lost 4 bases, the J end lost 3 bases, and 13 bases lay between the germline ends. Germline V gene sequence: CDR1 SGHKS, CDR2 YYEKEE (reference sequence). The CDR3 length is 14 residues. CDR3 DNA sequence: TGTGCCAGCAGCCCGGCAGGGTTGTACTATGGCTACACCTTC. Translated, it gives CASSPAGLYYGYTF.

The rearrangement links TRBV7-2 to TRBJ1-5; weak D call: TRBD1 (5 bases). The CDR3 extends over 14 amino acids. Germline lookup yields CDR1 SGHTA and CDR2 FQGNSA. The V gene lost 5 bases and the J gene lost 6 bases, with 14 bases spanning the gap. The CDR3 DNA follows: TGTGCCAGCAGCCCTGACAGTGGTAGTCAGCCCCAGCATTTT. It yields the protein CASSPDSGSQPQHF. Filled out from reference TRBV7-2 and TRBJ1-5, the complete variable domain reads GAGVSQSPSNKVTEKGKDVELRCDPISGHTALYWYRQSLGQGLEFLIYFQGNSAPDKSGLPSDRFSAERTGGSVSTLTIQRTQQEDSAVYLCASSPDSGSQPQHFGDGTRLSIL.

This chain joins TRBV28 and TRBJ2-2; TRBD1 is a possible D gene (6 bases). Germline CDR1 reads MDHEN; CDR2 reads SYDVKM. This CDR3 is built from 14 residues. The germline V and J ends were trimmed by 7 bases and 1 base, with 10 bases remaining between them. CDR3 nucleotides: TGTGCCAGCACAGGGGACGAGAACACCGGGGAGCTGTTTTTT. Its protein is CASTGDENTGELFF. The whole variable domain, remainder taken from reference TRBV28 and TRBJ2-2, is DVKVTQSSRYLVKRTGEKVFLECVQDMDHENMFWYRQDPGLGLRLIYFSYDVKMKEKGDIPEGYSVSREKKERFSLILESASTNQTSMYLCASTGDENTGELFFGEGSRLTVL.

The chain employs TRBV7-9 and TRBJ2-3, with a possible D match to TRBD1 (6 bases). Germline lookup yields CDR1 SEHNR and CDR2 FQNEAQ (reference sequence). The CDR3 contains 16 residues. V gave up 2 bases and J gave up 2 bases, with 14 bases separating them. In DNA form, the CDR3 reads TGTGCCAGCAGCTTAATGTCGGGACATAACACAGATACGCAGTATTTT. It is translated as CASSLMSGHNTDTQYF.

This chain connects TRBV29-1 to TRBJ1-2; unclear D gene. Germline V gives CDR1 SQVTM, CDR2 ANQGSEA. CDR3 length: 16 amino acids. V was trimmed by 5 bases and J by 4 bases, leaving 23 bases between them. CDR3 loop: CSVTFSPGRERYGYTF. The CDR3 nucleotides read TGCAGCGTTACTTTCTCCCCGGGGAGGGAGCGCTATGGCTACACCTTC.

The table lists this clone with a few counts. This chain joins TRBV9 and TRBJ1-1; 9 nucleotides agree with TRBD1. The CDR3 is made up of 14 amino acids. With V trimmed by 4 bases and J by 4 bases, 5 bases remained unmatched. Germline V gene lookup returns CDR1 SGDLS and CDR2 YYNGEE. The CDR3 DNA is TGTGCCAGCAGCAGAACAGGGGGCGTCACTGAAGCTTTCTTT. This gives the protein CASSRTGGVTEAFF. Full variable domain (rest looked up from reference TRBV9 and TRBJ1-1): DSGVTQTPKHLITATGQRVTLRCSPRSGDLSVYWYQQSLDQGLQFLIQYYNGEERAKGNILERFSAQQFPDLHSELNLSSLELGDSALYFCASSRTGGVTEAFFGQGTRLTVV.

The rearrangement joins TRBV18 to TRBJ1-3; D perhaps matches TRBD1 (6 bases). This CDR3 has 16 amino acids. Germline V gene lookup returns CDR1 KGHSH and CDR2 LQKENI. Trimming left V 2 bases short and J 4 bases short, with 15 bases between. The DNA of the CDR3 is TGTGCCAGCTCACCAGAATCAGCAGGGGAAGGAAACACCATATATTTT. As protein: CASSPESAGEGNTIYF.

This rearrangement joins TRBV28 to TRBJ2-2, with TRBD2 matching 9 bases. Germline V CDR1 and CDR2: MDHEN, SYDVKM. The V and J ends lost 3 bases and 0 bases, in that order; junction bases with no gene match: 5. The CDR3 loop spans 17 amino acids. The CDR3 is CASSFTREGPNTGELFF. The CDR3 region has the DNA TGTGCCAGCAGTTTTACGCGGGAGGGACCGAACACCGGGGAGCTGTTTTTT. Drawing the rest from reference TRBV28 and TRBJ2-2, the complete variable domain is DVKVTQSSRYLVKRTGEKVFLECVQDMDHENMFWYRQDPGLGLRLIYFSYDVKMKEKGDIPEGYSVSREKKERFSLILESASTNQTSMYLCASSFTREGPNTGELFFGEGSRLTVL.

The chain links TRBV10-2 to TRBJ1-5; TRBD1 matches 7 bases. V lost 4 bases and J lost 3; bases outside the gene matches: 9. Per germline, CDR1 WSHSY and CDR2 SAAADI. CDR3 length equals 16 residues. The CDR3 here is CASSGGEGAPNQPQHF. As DNA, the CDR3 is TGCGCCAGCAGTGGGGGAGAGGGGGCCCCCAATCAGCCCCAGCATTTT.

The J gene is TRBJ1-2, the V gene TRBV28; 8 bases are shared with TRBD1. The ends lost 6 bases at V and 6 bases at J; junction bases unmatched: 6. The CDR3 has 13 amino acids. Germline V gives CDR1 MDHEN, CDR2 SYDVKM. CDR3 in amino acids: CASRSGQENGYTF. The DNA for the CDR3 is TGTGCCAGCAGGTCGGGACAGGAGAATGGCTACACCTTC.

The V call is TRBV7-9, the J call TRBJ2-7; 9 bases match TRBD1. CDR1 and CDR2 (germline): SEHNR, FQNEAQ (reference sequence). The CDR3 has 15 residues. The ends lost 4 bases at V and 6 bases at J; junction bases unmatched: 10. In nucleotides, the CDR3 is TGTGCCAGCAGCTCCTGGGACAGGGAACCTCTCGAGCAGTACTTC. It yields the protein CASSSWDREPLEQYF.

V gene TRBV28 combines with J gene TRBJ2-3, with a tentative D call TRBD2 (7 bases). There are 16 residues in the CDR3. Germline CDR1 reads MDHEN; CDR2 reads SYDVKM. Trimming left V 5 bases short and J 4 bases short, with 19 bases between. The CDR3 DNA reads as TGTGCCAGCAGTCCTGTACCGGGGGGCAGGGCAGATACGCAGTATTTT. Residues: CASSPVPGGRADTQYF.

This chain uses TRBV13 with TRBJ2-6; 7 bases fit TRBD2. The CDR3 contains 15 residues. The V segment lost 5 bases and the J segment 2 bases; nucleotides outside the gene matches: 3. The germline gives CDR1 PRHDT, CDR2 FYEKMQ (reference sequence). CDR3 nucleotide sequence: TGTGCCAGCAGCCAGGGAGGGGCTGGGGCCAACGTCCTGACTTTC. As protein: CASSQGGAGANVLTF.

The rearrangement links TRBV28 to TRBJ2-1, with TRBD1 identical over 7 bases. Trimming cost V 5 bases and J 6 bases; bases outside gene matches: 13. Looked up from germline, CDR1 is MDHEN and CDR2 is SYDVKM. CDR3 length equals 16 residues. For the CDR3, the DNA is TGTGCCAGCAGTGGAGAAACAGGGGTGCTACTCAATGAGCAGTTCTTC. Translating it yields CASSGETGVLLNEQFF.

The CDR3 bases are TGTGCCAGCAGTTACTCCGCGATGCCAGATACGCAGTATTTT. This translates into CASSYSAMPDTQYF. V usage is TRBV6-5 and J usage is TRBJ2-3; D remains unclear. Germline CDR1 MNHEY, CDR2 SVGAGI. The V end was cut by 0 bases, the J end by 4 bases, with 8 bases between. The CDR3 consists of 14 residues.

The chain links TRBV27 to TRBJ2-7; 7 positions match TRBD2. Germline V gives CDR1 MNHEY, CDR2 SMNVEV (reference sequence). Trimming cost V 10 bases and J 0 bases; bases outside gene matches: 15. The CDR3 runs to 16 residues. Written as DNA, the CDR3 is TGTGCCACCTCCCCCGGGGGGTGGGTTAGCTCCTACGAGCAGTACTTC. It specifies CATSPGGWVSSYEQYF.

The CDR3 is CASSIDSGRAGNEQFF. CDR3 DNA sequence: TGTGCCAGTAGTATTGATAGCGGGAGGGCAGGGAATGAGCAGTTCTTC. The rearrangement uses TRBV19 and TRBJ2-1; 11 bases fit TRBD2. With 3 bases clipped from V and 7 bases from J, the junction kept 8 bases outside the gene matches. This CDR3 comprises 16 residues. Germline V gene lookup returns CDR1 LNHDA and CDR2 SQIVND (reference sequence). The entire variable domain, with the rest obtained from reference TRBV19 and TRBJ2-1, is as follows: DGGITQSPKYLFRKEGQNVTLSCEQNLNHDAMYWYRQDPGQGLRLIYYSQIVNDFQKGDIAEGYSVSREKKESFPLTVTSAQKNPTAFYLCASSIDSGRAGNEQFFGPGTRLTVL.

This clone was picked up a small number of times. The chain is built from TRBV5-6 and TRBJ1-5; 10 bases are a match to TRBD1. Germline-derived CDR1 and CDR2 are SGHDT and YYEEEE. CDR3 length: 14 residues. V was pared by 4 bases and J by 11 bases, with 9 bases of the junction left unmatched. In DNA form, the CDR3 reads TGTGCCAGCAGCGCGGGACAGGGGCTTTTGACCCAGCATTTT. Its translation: CASSAGQGLLTQHF.

The chain carries TRBV28 and TRBJ2-7; 7 bases line up with TRBD2. V trimming: 5 bases; J trimming: 4 bases; junction bases outside the gene matches: 11. The CDR3 loop spans 15 amino acids. CDR1 is MDHEN, CDR2 SYDVKM, per germline. The CDR3 reads CASSTTVGGLYEQYF. The DNA for the CDR3 is TGTGCCAGCAGTACCACGGTGGGAGGGTTGTACGAGCAGTACTTC.